This T cell receptor beta chain was captured by sequencing in a study of blood T cell repertoires in COVID-19. Background on the study: The samples span acute and convalescent COVID-19 from the United States, Italy and Spain. The cDNA or gDNA used as material had been derived from T cells, B-cell-depleted T cells, or PBMCs.

Assay used: immunoSEQ multiplex PCR; TCRdb lists only in-frame clones, some missing. The table records about 180,000 clones, roughly 86% of them present only once. Individuals aged roughly 18 to 100 years were recruited from 24 US areas. Participants had their cohort set by participant-reported clinical history. The germline V gene has CDR1 SGHTS and CDR2 YDEGEE. The CDR3 consists of 15 residues. The germline V and J ends were trimmed by 7 bases and 2 bases, with 17 bases remaining between them. Sequencing was done on a sample of PBMCs or T cells enriched from blood (not recorded which). This clonotype was obtained from a woman in her 30s who had recovered from COVID-19. The gene calls are TRBV5-8 and TRBJ2-3; TRBD1 is a possible D gene (6 bases). CDR3 loop: CASGWDTSTTDTQYF. As DNA, the CDR3 is TGTGCCAGCGGATGGGACACCTCCACCACAGATACGCAGTATTTT.